The T cell receptor (beta chain) described here comes from a study of T cells in localized non-small cell lung cancer. Comment on this clone: Its antigen is currently unknown.

The repertoire was sequenced with immunoSEQ multiplex PCR; TCRdb's copy has only in-frame clones and lacks some. The data contain tens of thousands of clones, 70% to 80% of them singletons. Study results and caveats: Appearances in adjacent lung were noted for a median 57 of the top 100 tumor clones. Heterogeneity cannot be ruled out, as sequencing used one tumor region only. Greater T cell density in blood accompanied longer overall survival.

The CDR3 length is 15 residues. The trim removed 2 bases at V and 5 bases at J, leaving 6 bases unmatched. CDR1 is LGHNA, CDR2 YNFKEQ, per germline. The TCR sequence derives from a woman aged 40 to 75 with stage II squamous cell lung carcinoma. Sequenced here: PBMCs, sampled before any cancer treatment. The J gene is TRBJ2-5, the V gene TRBV4-2, with 9 bases matching TRBD2. For the CDR3, the DNA is TGTGCCAGCAGCCAAATAGCGGGAGCGGGCGAGACCCAGTACTTC. Protein: CASSQIAGAGETQYF.